This TCR beta chain was sequenced for a study of T cells in Graves' hyperthyroidism and ophthalmopathy. Findings of the study overall: Using 13 V-J features, a model discriminated ophthalmopathy from stable hyperthyroidism.

V gave up 4 bases and J gave up 9 bases, with 19 bases separating them. CDR1 and CDR2 (germline): LGHDT, YNNKEL (reference sequence). The CDR3 covers 15 residues. This clonotype has just a few counts. Antigen: not known. A patient was excluded if there was uncontrolled infection, other autoimmune disease, pregnancy or lactation. The PBMCs were taken from 10 ml of fresh peripheral blood. TCR beta CDR3 regions were amplified from RNA transcripts. In the first-round RT-PCR of the TCR CDR3, the HTBI primer set was used. TCRdb reanalysed the multiplex PCR reads using MiXCR and keeps one entry per CDR3 protein. The table records almost 500,000 distinct CDR3 sequences, approximately 23% of them present only once.

The gene calls are TRBV3-1 and TRBJ2-1, with D perhaps TRBD2 (6 bases). Sequencing was performed on blood. The receptor's source is a woman aged 65 to 85 with Graves' ophthalmopathy. The CDR3 nucleotides read TGTGCCAGCAGCCTGGGAGTAGCGTCCGGGGGTGAGCAGTTCTTC. It translates to CASSLGVASGGEQFF.